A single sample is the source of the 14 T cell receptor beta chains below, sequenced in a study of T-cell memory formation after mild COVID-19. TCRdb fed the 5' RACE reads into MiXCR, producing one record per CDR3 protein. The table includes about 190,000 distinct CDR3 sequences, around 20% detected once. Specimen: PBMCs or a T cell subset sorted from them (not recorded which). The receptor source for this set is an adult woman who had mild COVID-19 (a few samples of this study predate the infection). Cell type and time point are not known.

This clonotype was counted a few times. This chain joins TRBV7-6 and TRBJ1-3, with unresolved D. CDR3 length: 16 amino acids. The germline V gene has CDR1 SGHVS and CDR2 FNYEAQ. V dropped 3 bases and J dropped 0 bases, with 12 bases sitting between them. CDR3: CASSFATRLSGNTIYF. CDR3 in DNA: TGTGCCAGCAGCTTCGCGACCAGACTCTCTGGAAACACCATATATTTT.

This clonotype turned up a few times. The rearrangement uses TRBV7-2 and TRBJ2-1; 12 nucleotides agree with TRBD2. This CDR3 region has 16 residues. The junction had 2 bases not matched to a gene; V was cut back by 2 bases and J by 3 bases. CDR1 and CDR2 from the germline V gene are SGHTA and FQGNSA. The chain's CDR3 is CASSLKLAGGYNEQFF. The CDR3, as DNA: TGTGCCAGCAGCTTAAAACTAGCGGGAGGCTACAATGAGCAGTTCTTC. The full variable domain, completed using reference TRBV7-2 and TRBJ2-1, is GAGVSQSPSNKVTEKGKDVELRCDPISGHTALYWYRQSLGQGLEFLIYFQGNSAPDKSGLPSDRFSAERTGGSVSTLTIQRTQQEDSAVYLCASSLKLAGGYNEQFFGPGTRLTVL.

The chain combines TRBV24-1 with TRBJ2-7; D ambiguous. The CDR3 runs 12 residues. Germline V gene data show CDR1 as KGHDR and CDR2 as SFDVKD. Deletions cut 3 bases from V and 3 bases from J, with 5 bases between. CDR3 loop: CATSDSYYEQYF. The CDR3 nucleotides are TGTGCCACCAGTGATAGTTACTACGAGCAGTACTTC.

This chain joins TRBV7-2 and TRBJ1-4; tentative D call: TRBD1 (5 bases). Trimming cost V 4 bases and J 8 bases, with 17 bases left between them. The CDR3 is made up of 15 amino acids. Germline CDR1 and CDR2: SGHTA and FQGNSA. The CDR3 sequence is CASSWATGLPEKLFF. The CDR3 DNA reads TGTGCCAGCAGCTGGGCGACGGGACTCCCAGAAAAACTGTTTTTT. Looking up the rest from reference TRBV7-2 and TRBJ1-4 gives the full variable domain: GAGVSQSPSNKVTEKGKDVELRCDPISGHTALYWYRQSLGQGLEFLIYFQGNSAPDKSGLPSDRFSAERTGGSVSTLTIQRTQQEDSAVYLCASSWATGLPEKLFFGSGTQLSVL.

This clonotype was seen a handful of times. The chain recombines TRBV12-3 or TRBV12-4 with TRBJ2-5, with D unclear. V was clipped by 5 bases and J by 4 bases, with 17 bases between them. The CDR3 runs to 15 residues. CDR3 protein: CASSPSVTRGETQYF. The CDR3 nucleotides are TGTGCCAGCAGTCCGAGCGTTACACGCGGAGAGACCCAGTACTTC.

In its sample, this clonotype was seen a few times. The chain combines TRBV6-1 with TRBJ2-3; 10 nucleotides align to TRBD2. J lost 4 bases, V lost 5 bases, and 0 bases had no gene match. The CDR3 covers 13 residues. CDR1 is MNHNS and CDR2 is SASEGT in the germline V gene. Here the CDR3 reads CASSSGGADTQYF. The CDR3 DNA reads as TGTGCCAGCAGTAGCGGGGGGGCAGATACGCAGTATTTT.

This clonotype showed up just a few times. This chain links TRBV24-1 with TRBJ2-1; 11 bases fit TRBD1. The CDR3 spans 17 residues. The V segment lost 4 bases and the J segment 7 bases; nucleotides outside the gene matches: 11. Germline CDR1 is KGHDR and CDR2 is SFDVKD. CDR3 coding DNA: TGTGCCACCAGTGACTCATTCGGACAGGGGGCGAGAAATGAGCAGTTCTTC. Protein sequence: CATSDSFGQGARNEQFF.

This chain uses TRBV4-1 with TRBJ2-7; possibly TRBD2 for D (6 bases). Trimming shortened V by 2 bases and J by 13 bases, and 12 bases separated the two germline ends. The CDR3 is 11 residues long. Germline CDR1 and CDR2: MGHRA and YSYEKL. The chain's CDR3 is CASSQMGEVYF. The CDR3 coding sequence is TGCGCCAGCAGCCAAATGGGGGAGGTTTACTTC.

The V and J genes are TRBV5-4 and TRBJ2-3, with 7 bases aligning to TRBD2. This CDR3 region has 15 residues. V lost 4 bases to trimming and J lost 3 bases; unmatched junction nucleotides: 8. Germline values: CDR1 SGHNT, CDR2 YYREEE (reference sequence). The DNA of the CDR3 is TGTGCCAGCAGCCCGTCGGGGCGGGAGACAGATACGCAGTATTTT. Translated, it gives CASSPSGRETDTQYF.

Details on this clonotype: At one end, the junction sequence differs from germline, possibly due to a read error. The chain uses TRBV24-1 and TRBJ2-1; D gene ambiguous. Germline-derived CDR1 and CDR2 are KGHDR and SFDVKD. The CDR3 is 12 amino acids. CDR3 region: CATGDPSNEQFF. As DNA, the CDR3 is TGTGCCACCGGTGACCCCAGCAATGAGCAGTTCTTC.

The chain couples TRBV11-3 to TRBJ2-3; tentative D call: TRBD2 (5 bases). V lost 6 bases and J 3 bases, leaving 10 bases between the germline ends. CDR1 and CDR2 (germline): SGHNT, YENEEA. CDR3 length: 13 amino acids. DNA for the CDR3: TGTGCCAGCAGACGGGGAAGTACAGATACGCAGTATTTT. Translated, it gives CASRRGSTDTQYF.

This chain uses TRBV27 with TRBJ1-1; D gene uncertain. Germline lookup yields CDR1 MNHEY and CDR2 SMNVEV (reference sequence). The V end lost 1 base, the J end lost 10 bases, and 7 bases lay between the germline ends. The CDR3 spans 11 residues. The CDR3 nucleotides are TGTGCCAGCAGTTTATTGGGGTCAGCTTTCTTT. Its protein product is CASSLLGSAFF.

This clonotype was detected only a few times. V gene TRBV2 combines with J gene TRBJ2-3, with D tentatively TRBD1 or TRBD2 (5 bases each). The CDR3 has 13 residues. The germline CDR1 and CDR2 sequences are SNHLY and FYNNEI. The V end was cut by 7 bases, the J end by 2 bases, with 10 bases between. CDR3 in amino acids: CASMGVSTDTQYF. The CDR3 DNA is TGTGCCAGCATGGGGGTTTCCACAGATACGCAGTATTTT.

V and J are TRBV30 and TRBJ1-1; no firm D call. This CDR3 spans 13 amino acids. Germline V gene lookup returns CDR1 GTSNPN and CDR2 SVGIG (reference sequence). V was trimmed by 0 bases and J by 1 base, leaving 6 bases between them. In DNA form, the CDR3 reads TGTGCCTGGAGTGTACTCAGGAACACTGAAGCTTTCTTT. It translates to CAWSVLRNTEAFF.